Below, 17 T cell receptor beta chains from the same sample are listed, as sequenced in a study of T cell therapy after organ transplantation (dated by TCRdb to about 2019). The library relied on the immunoSEQ multiplex PCR assay. TCRdb mirrors the immuneACCESS table, restricted to in-frame sequences. Some clones are absent from its copies; in checked studies, under half trace to an unresolved V gene, and the reason for the others is unknown. The sample contains about 18,000 clones, about 85% of them found a single time. The biggest ten clones account for 25% to 40% of the sample. Their target antigens are unknown. Reading the label with the study, this specimen's time point is: 20-29 weeks after completion of therapy. Sequences were derived from CD8+ T cells from blood, sampled after autologous CMV-specific T cell therapy. These receptors were taken from a human patient who had received a solid organ transplant and had CMV disease. Post transplant, some T cells may arise from the graft donor.

This clone was seen at least ten times. A much larger clone is a single base away; this may be a read error. The same CDR3 can be traced to other DNA sequences in this sample. V usage is TRBV6-6 and J usage is TRBJ1-1, with TRBD1 as a possible D gene (6 bases). This CDR3 region has 15 residues. Germline CDR1 and CDR2: MNHNY and SVGAGI (reference sequence). V was cut by 0 bases and J by 1 base, with 9 bases left in between. This chain's CDR3 is CASSYSKGGNTEAFF. CDR3 nucleotides: TGTGCCAGCAGTTACTCTAAGGGGGGGAACACTGAAGCTTTCTTT.

This chain connects TRBV15 to TRBJ1-5; 10 nucleotides agree with TRBD1. J gave up 5 bases and V 5 bases, and 3 bases lay outside the gene matches. This CDR3 comprises 14 residues. Germline loops: CDR1 LNHNV, CDR2 YYDKDF (reference sequence). CDR3 sequence reads: CATSPDRGYQPQHF. In nucleotides, the CDR3 is TGTGCCACCAGCCCGGACAGGGGGTATCAGCCCCAGCATTTT.

The CDR3 DNA reads TGTGCCAGCAGTCAGACGACCGACTACAATGAGCAGTTCTTC. Translating it yields CASSQTTDYNEQFF. The chain carries TRBV11-2 and TRBJ2-1, with D uncertain. This CDR3 region has 14 residues. Germline loops: CDR1 SGHAT, CDR2 FQNNGV. Trimming pared 6 bases from V and 3 bases from J, leaving 12 bases between. Variable domain in full (rest from reference TRBV11-2 and TRBJ2-1): EAGVAQSPRYKIIEKRQSVAFWCNPISGHATLYWYQQILGQGPKLLIQFQNNGVVDDSQLPKDRFSAERLKGVDSTLKIQPAKLEDSAVYLCASSQTTDYNEQFFGPGTRLTVL.

The V and J genes are TRBV29-1 and TRBJ1-2, with D unclear. V was trimmed by 7 bases and J by 1 base, leaving 10 bases between them. The V gene's germline CDR1 is SQVTM and CDR2 ANQGSEA. The CDR3 is 12 amino acids. The CDR3 spells CSAWWGNYGYTF. The CDR3 bases are TGCAGCGCCTGGTGGGGTAACTATGGCTACACCTTC.

The chain's CDR3 is CASSAVGLDWYGYTF. The CDR3 DNA reads TGTGCCAGCAGCGCCGTAGGCCTCGATTGGTATGGCTACACCTTC. The chain combines TRBV6-5 with TRBJ1-2; D is uncertain. Germline V gene lookup returns CDR1 MNHEY and CDR2 SVGAGI. V was clipped by 6 bases and J by 5 bases, with 19 bases between them. The CDR3 consists of 15 residues.

The chain recombines TRBV7-8 with TRBJ2-5, with D maybe TRBD2 (6 bases). V lost 5 bases, J lost 0 bases, and 16 bases lay in between. The V gene's germline CDR1 is SGHVS and CDR2 FQNEAQ. The CDR3 consists of 16 residues. The chain's CDR3 is CASSPPVGEDQETQYF. The CDR3 bases are TGTGCCAGCAGCCCCCCCGTGGGGGAGGACCAAGAGACCCAGTACTTC. The complete variable domain, with remaining parts taken from reference TRBV7-8 and TRBJ2-5, reads GAGVSQSPRYKVAKRGQDVALRCDPISGHVSLFWYQQALGQGPEFLTYFQNEAQLDKSGLPSDRFFAERPEGSVSTLKIQRTQQEDSAVYLCASSPPVGEDQETQYFGPGTRLLVL.

J is TRBJ1-3 and V is TRBV6-5, with 7 bases lining up with TRBD1. Trimming at V came to 7 bases and at J to 9 bases, leaving 12 bases not matched to a gene. Germline V lookup: CDR1 MNHEY, CDR2 SVGAGI. The CDR3 extends over 14 amino acids. CDR3 region: CASKPDRPPVTIYF. As DNA, the CDR3 is TGTGCCAGCAAACCGGACAGGCCCCCAGTCACCATATATTTT.

The J gene is TRBJ2-5, the V gene TRBV5-4; possible D gene TRBD1, 6 bases. Trimming left V 4 bases short and J 5 bases short, with 18 bases between. Germline V lookup: CDR1 SGHNT, CDR2 YYREEE (reference sequence). The CDR3 length is 15 residues. CDR3 DNA: TGTGCCAGCAGCGTCGACCAGGGGTTCGGGGAGACCCAGTACTTC. Translation: CASSVDQGFGETQYF.

The chain links TRBV13 to TRBJ2-5, with D possibly TRBD1 on 6 matching bases. Germline-derived CDR1 and CDR2 are PRHDT and FYEKMQ (reference sequence). This CDR3 contains 15 residues. Trimming removed 5 bases at V and 5 bases at J, with 18 bases between. The CDR3 here is CASSPSTGPGETQYF. The CDR3 DNA follows: TGTGCCAGCAGCCCCTCCACAGGGCCCGGGGAGACCCAGTACTTC.

V is TRBV30 and J is TRBJ2-7; 7 nucleotides agree with TRBD2. CDR1 GTSNPN and CDR2 SVGIG come from the germline V gene (reference sequence). The CDR3 length is 14 residues. Trimming removed 4 bases from V and 3 bases from J; junction bases left unmatched: 9. The CDR3, as DNA: TGTGCCTGGACCAGGTGGCGGGAGAGCTACGAGCAGTACTTC. Translation: CAWTRWRESYEQYF.

In this sample, this clone turned up a few times. The chain uses TRBV6-5 and TRBJ1-2, with 7 bases lining up with TRBD1. Germline V gives CDR1 MNHEY, CDR2 SVGAGI. The V and J ends lost 0 bases and 3 bases, in that order; junction bases with no gene match: 4. The CDR3 totals 15 residues. The CDR3 nucleotides read TGTGCCAGCAGTTACTCGCGGACAGGCTACTATGGCTACACCTTC. It encodes CASSYSRTGYYGYTF.

This clone has only one observation. The V gene is TRBV21-1, the J gene TRBJ2-3; TRBD2, the table's D call, was not compared with the DNA. TRBV21-1 is a pseudogene. This CDR3 has 16 amino acids. The CDR3 spells CASSSGLADSTDTQYF. The CDR3 DNA is TGTGCCAGCAGCAGCGGACTAGCGGATAGCACAGATACGCAGTATTTT.

This chain connects TRBV5-1 to TRBJ2-2; D may match TRBD1 or TRBD2 (5 bases each). V gave up 6 bases and J gave up 0 bases, with 9 bases separating them. The germline V gene has CDR1 SGHRS and CDR2 YFSETQ. The CDR3 has 14 residues. CDR3: CASIPGPNTGELFF. CDR3 DNA: TGCGCCAGCATCCCGGGACCGAACACCGGGGAGCTGTTTTTT.

This chain joins TRBV27 and TRBJ1-1, with D uncertain. The CDR3 totals 14 residues. The germline V gene has CDR1 MNHEY and CDR2 SMNVEV (reference sequence). The V gene lost 1 base and the J gene lost 6 bases, with 12 bases spanning the gap. DNA of the CDR3: TGTGCCAGCAGTTTATTAGGGAGTAGGGCTGAAGCTTTCTTT. It encodes CASSLLGSRAEAFF.

The chain has TRBV7-9 and TRBJ2-7, with a weak D call TRBD2 (5 bases). The CDR3 length is 13 residues. Germline V CDR1 and CDR2: SEHNR, FQNEAQ (reference sequence). Trimming shortened V by 5 bases and J by 3 bases, and 11 bases separated the two germline ends. The CDR3 DNA reads TGTGCCAGCAGCGTAGTCGGGGACTACGAGCAGTACTTC. Amino acids: CASSVVGDYEQYF.

The table lists this clone with a count of one. V gene TRBV10-3 combines with J gene TRBJ2-1; TRBD2 is a possible D gene (7 bases). The CDR3 runs to 11 residues. Trimming removed 7 bases from V and 8 bases from J, with 9 bases in between. CDR1 and CDR2 (germline): ENHRY, SYGVKD. The CDR3 nucleotides are TGTGCCATCAAGGGGGGGGATGAGCAGTTCTTC. The encoded protein is CAIKGGDEQFF.

This rearrangement joins TRBV5-1 to TRBJ1-1; no clear D. Trimming pared 2 bases from V and 2 bases from J, leaving 25 bases between. CDR3 length: 19 amino acids. Germline V CDR1 and CDR2: SGHRS, YFSETQ. DNA of the CDR3: TGCGCCAGCAGCTTCTCGCTTCGCTTGGGAACCCCCTCCAACACTGAAGCTTTCTTT. This translates into CASSFSLRLGTPSNTEAFF.